The 27 T cell receptor beta chains below all came from one sample that was sequenced in a study of T cells in Graves' hyperthyroidism and ophthalmopathy. Amplified regions were TCR beta CDR3 sequences from RNA transcripts. TCR CDR3 regions were first amplified by RT-PCR with HTBI primers. MiXCR was run by TCRdb on the multiplex PCR reads, yielding one entry per CDR3 protein. The sample has roughly 500,000 distinct CDR3 sequences; 40% to 50% are singletons. Sequencing was carried out using peripheral blood or thyroid tissue (not recorded which). The receptors were gathered from an adult woman with Graves' disease, either hyperthyroidism or ophthalmopathy (not recorded which).

The chain has TRBV29-1 and TRBJ1-1, with 8 bases identical to TRBD1. Losses at the gene ends were 7 bases for V and 4 bases for J; bases not matched to a gene: 8. The germline CDR1 and CDR2 sequences are SQVTM and ANQGSEA. CDR3 length equals 13 residues. In DNA, the CDR3 is TGCAGCGGTTACAGGGGGTATGGCACTGAAGCTTTCTTT. It is translated as CSGYRGYGTEAFF.

This rearrangement joins TRBV29-1 to TRBJ2-2; maybe TRBD2 (6 bases). CDR1 is SQVTM and CDR2 is ANQGSEA in the germline V gene. V was cut by 8 bases and J by 7 bases, with 20 bases left in between. This CDR3 contains 14 residues. CDR3 in DNA: TGCAGCTTAGGGGCGACTAGTGGGGTCGGGGAGCTGTTTTTT. Its translation is CSLGATSGVGELFF.

V usage is TRBV10-3 and J usage is TRBJ2-1; no firm D call. Germline CDR1 reads ENHRY; CDR2 reads SYGVKD. V gave up 2 bases and J gave up 11 bases, with 10 bases separating them. This CDR3 has 12 residues. CDR3 loop: CAISETANQQFF. As DNA, the CDR3 is TGTGCCATCAGTGAGACGGCGAATCAGCAGTTCTTC.

This sequence joins TRBV19 and TRBJ2-7, with a weak D call TRBD1 (7 bases). This CDR3 has 13 amino acids. The V end lost 7 bases, the J end lost 7 bases, and 17 bases lay between the germline ends. Germline lookup yields CDR1 LNHDA and CDR2 SQIVND (reference sequence). The CDR3 DNA sequence: TGTGCCAGTATCCGACAGGGAGGTCGAGAGCAGTACTTC. Amino acid sequence: CASIRQGGREQYF. Full variable domain (outside the CDR3, taken from reference TRBV19 and TRBJ2-7): DGGITQSPKYLFRKEGQNVTLSCEQNLNHDAMYWYRQDPGQGLRLIYYSQIVNDFQKGDIAEGYSVSREKKESFPLTVTSAQKNPTAFYLCASIRQGGREQYFGPGTRLTVT.

Comments on this clonotype: At one boundary the junction diverges from the germline segment, which might be a read error. CDR3 coding DNA: TGTGCCAGCAGCTTAGATGGTCAATATGGCCACACCTTC. Translating gives CASSLDGQYGHTF. The gene calls are TRBV7-2 and TRBJ1-2; D call uncertain. The CDR3 has 13 residues. CDR1 and CDR2 (germline): SGHTA, FQGNSA.

There are a few counts of this clonotype. This chain connects TRBV5-1 to TRBJ2-5, with a possible D match to TRBD2 (5 bases). CDR1 and CDR2 from the germline V gene are SGHRS and YFSETQ. The length of the CDR3 is 15 residues. Deletions cut 2 bases from V and 7 bases from J, with 18 bases between. This CDR3 is CASSLLGRMGVTQYF. The CDR3 region has the DNA TGCGCCAGCAGCTTACTCGGCAGGATGGGAGTGACCCAGTACTTC.

As to this clonotype: One junction end disagrees with the germline gene, perhaps due to a read error. The chain is built from TRBV20-1 and TRBJ1-5; 8 nucleotides match TRBD1. There are 14 residues in the CDR3. CDR1 and CDR2 (germline): DFQATT, SNEGSKA (reference sequence). In DNA, the CDR3 is TGCAGTGCTGGAGACAACAGGGGGAATCAGCCCCAGCATTTT. Amino acid sequence: CSAGDNRGNQPQHF.

The table lists this clonotype with many counts. CDR3 region: CAISRDDYGYTF. The DNA for the CDR3 is TGTGCCATCAGCAGGGATGACTATGGCTACACCTTC. J is TRBJ1-2 and V is TRBV10-3; a weak D match, TRBD1 (5 bases). There are 12 residues in the CDR3. The V end was cut by 6 bases, the J end by 3 bases, with 8 bases between. Germline assignment: CDR1 ENHRY and CDR2 SYGVKD.

This clonotype was seen at least ten times. The rearrangement joins TRBV7-3 to TRBJ1-5; D is ambiguous. V lost 1 base to trimming and J lost 4 bases, with 14 bases between them. CDR3 length: 16 residues. CDR1 and CDR2 (germline): SGHTA, FQGTGA. The CDR3 DNA reads as TGTGCCAGCAGCTTAATAATCTCGAGGGAAAATCAGCCCCAGCATTTT. This gives the protein CASSLIISRENQPQHF.

The chain employs TRBV10-3 and TRBJ1-1, with D maybe TRBD1 (5 bases). The ends were cut back, 6 bases at V and 3 bases at J, with 14 bases in the middle. Germline values: CDR1 ENHRY, CDR2 SYGVKD. The CDR3 extends over 14 amino acids. CDR3 DNA sequence: TGTGCCATCAGAGACCGAAAGACAGACACTGAAGCTTTCTTT. Its translation is CAIRDRKTDTEAFF.

The sample holds many counts of this clonotype. V is TRBV9 and J is TRBJ1-2; 7 bases fit TRBD1. CDR1 is SGDLS, CDR2 YYNGEE, per germline. The ends lost 0 bases at V and 7 bases at J; junction bases unmatched: 6. The CDR3 has 14 amino acids. CDR3 residues: CASSVEDRAAGYTF. The CDR3 DNA follows: TGTGCCAGCAGCGTAGAAGACAGGGCAGCTGGCTACACCTTC.

The V call is TRBV5-5, the J call TRBJ1-1, with D maybe TRBD1 (6 bases). Trimming removed 4 bases from V and 3 bases from J, with 19 bases in between. Germline V gene lookup returns CDR1 SGHKS and CDR2 YYEKEE (reference sequence). The CDR3 runs 16 residues. The CDR3 coding sequence is TGTGCCAGCAGCCCAGGTGTTTGGGGGGCGGACACTGAAGCTTTCTTT. Residues: CASSPGVWGADTEAFF.

Comments on this clonotype: The junction departs from germline at one end; a sequencing error may be responsible. This sequence joins TRBV6-1 and TRBJ1-2; D not certain. The germline V gene has CDR1 MNHNS and CDR2 SASEGT. CDR3 size: 18 residues. CDR3 residues: CASSEAINGISRNYGYTF. The CDR3 DNA follows: TGTGCCAGCAGCGAAGCGATTAATGGCATCTCGAGGAACTATGGCTACACCTTC.

This clonotype was recorded at least ten times. The chain is built from TRBV7-2 and TRBJ2-2, with D possibly matching TRBD2 (7 bases). The CDR3 consists of 14 residues. Deletions cut 8 bases from V and 4 bases from J, with 14 bases between. In germline, CDR1 is SGHTA, CDR2 FQGNSA. Here the CDR3 DNA reads TGTGCCAGCCGGGGGCGGGAGTTCACCGGGGAGCTGTTTTTT. Protein product: CASRGREFTGELFF. Looking up the rest from reference TRBV7-2 and TRBJ2-2 gives the full variable domain: GAGVSQSPSNKVTEKGKDVELRCDPISGHTALYWYRQSLGQGLEFLIYFQGNSAPDKSGLPSDRFSAERTGGSVSTLTIQRTQQEDSAVYLCASRGREFTGELFFGEGSRLTVL.

This clonotype was found many times. The V and J genes are TRBV2 and TRBJ1-5; 9 bases map to TRBD1. Germline CDR1 is SNHLY and CDR2 is FYNNEI. The CDR3 consists of 14 residues. Unmatched junction bases numbered 6, after V lost 6 bases and J lost 6 bases. Here the CDR3 DNA reads TGTGCCAGCAGGGCCACAGGGGGCAGTCAGCCCCAGCATTTT. Translation gives CASRATGGSQPQHF.

This clonotype was observed at least ten times. The rearrangement uses TRBV5-5 and TRBJ2-5; 7 bases match TRBD1. With V trimmed by 0 bases and J by 6 bases, 2 bases remained unmatched. In germline, CDR1 is SGHKS, CDR2 YYEKEE (reference sequence). This CDR3 has 13 amino acids. CDR3: CASSLDRGQTQYF. DNA for the CDR3: TGTGCCAGCAGCTTGGACAGGGGACAGACCCAGTACTTC.

This chain joins TRBV10-3 and TRBJ2-5; the match to TRBD2 covers 8 bases. From germline, CDR1 is ENHRY and CDR2 SYGVKD. The CDR3 runs 15 residues. Trimming removed 0 bases from V and 3 bases from J; junction bases left unmatched: 3. Here the CDR3 reads CAISESAGVKETQYF. The DNA for the CDR3 is TGTGCCATCAGTGAGTCAGCGGGAGTCAAAGAGACCCAGTACTTC.

J is TRBJ1-2 and V is TRBV24-1; D call uncertain. V was shortened by 5 bases and J by 6 bases, with 12 bases between the two germline ends. This CDR3 region has 13 residues. Germline CDR1 reads KGHDR; CDR2 reads SFDVKD. The CDR3 loop is CATSASAGNGYTF. DNA for the CDR3: TGTGCCACCAGTGCTTCCGCGGGAAATGGCTACACCTTC.

This clonotype was seen just once. This could be a read error, since a much larger clone is one nucleotide away. The chain joins TRBV10-3 to TRBJ1-6; D is undetermined. Trimming removed 7 bases from V and 16 bases from J, with 20 bases in between. From germline, CDR1 is ENHRY and CDR2 SYGVKD. The CDR3 length is 13 residues. CDR3 loop: CAIMEVGRSELHF. CDR3 DNA: TGTGCCATCATGGAGGTAGGCAGGAGCGAACTCCACTTT.

The chain combines TRBV12-3 or TRBV12-4 with TRBJ2-7, with TRBD2 matching 12 bases. The CDR3 length is 16 residues. V lost 5 bases to trimming and J lost 4 bases; unmatched junction nucleotides: 9. CDR3 bases: TGTGCCAGCAGTCAGGCTAGCGGGAGGGCTTTATACGAGCAGTACTTC. Its protein product is CASSQASGRALYEQYF.

This chain links TRBV7-9 with TRBJ1-3; TRBD1 is a possible D gene (5 bases). The germline CDR1 and CDR2 sequences are SEHNR and FQNEAQ (reference sequence). V lost 5 bases, J lost 3 bases, and 14 bases lay in between. The CDR3 is made up of 15 amino acids. The CDR3 protein is CASSQDGTGGNTIYF. The CDR3 DNA follows: TGTGCCAGCAGCCAAGATGGGACGGGTGGAAACACCATATATTTT.

The chain couples TRBV9 to TRBJ2-5; a weak D match, TRBD2 (7 bases). V was pared by 0 bases and J by 5 bases, with 14 bases between. The CDR3 covers 15 residues. The V gene's germline CDR1 is SGDLS and CDR2 YYNGEE. CDR3: CASSVGEGGPETQYF. As DNA, the CDR3 is TGTGCCAGCAGCGTAGGGGAGGGGGGGCCGGAGACCCAGTACTTC.

The chain is built from TRBV25-1 and TRBJ1-3; no reliable D call. Per the germline V gene, CDR1 is MGHDK and CDR2 is SYGVNS. V lost 3 bases, J lost 16 bases, and 13 bases lay in between. This CDR3 has 11 residues. Here the CDR3 DNA reads TGTGCCAGCAGTGAGGGGAGCGACGGGTATTTT. Protein: CASSEGSDGYF.

V gene TRBV9 combines with J gene TRBJ2-5; D possibly corresponds to TRBD2 (6 bases). The last part of the DNA fits TRBJ2-7 better; the J call may be wrong. The CDR3 contains 15 residues. Germline V CDR1 and CDR2: SGDLS, YYNGEE. In DNA form, the CDR3 reads TGTGCCAGCAGCCGAAGCGGGTCAAGCTCCTACGAGCAGTACTTC. It codes for CASSRSGSSSYEQYF.

Turning to this clonotype: Compared with germline, one end of the junction differs, possibly owing to a read error. The chain carries TRBV13 and TRBJ2-7, with a possible D match to TRBD2 (5 bases). This CDR3 has 14 residues. The germline CDR1 and CDR2 sequences are PRHDT and FYEKMQ (reference sequence). The CDR3 loop is CASSFVTHTGELYF. The DNA for the CDR3 is TGTGCCAGCAGCTTCGTGACTCACACCGGGGAGCTGTACTTC.

This clonotype was found once. The chain joins TRBV25-1 to TRBJ2-5; D assignment may be TRBD1 or TRBD2 (5 bases each). Looked up from germline, CDR1 is MGHDK and CDR2 is SYGVNS. This CDR3 is built from 14 residues. The DNA for the CDR3 is TGTGCTAGATCTCGACTGGTGGGGGAGGAGACCCAGTACTTC. Translated: CARSRLVGEETQYF.

This sequence joins TRBV10-3 and TRBJ2-7, with D perhaps matching TRBD1 (5 bases). Trimming left V 7 bases short and J 0 bases short, with 10 bases between. Germline V gene sequence: CDR1 ENHRY, CDR2 SYGVKD. This CDR3 comprises 13 residues. For the CDR3, the DNA is TGTGCCATCAAGAGTGACAGCTCCTACGAGCAGTACTTC. It yields the protein CAIKSDSSYEQYF.